These 15 T cell receptor beta chains share one sample of origin, sequenced in a study of blood T cell repertoires in COVID-19. Only in-frame clones appear in the TCRdb table, and some are missing; sequencing was by immunoSEQ multiplex PCR. The data hold about 210,000 clones, with 85% observed a single time. Sequencing was carried out using peripheral blood. Source of these receptors: a woman between 65 and 79 years old with COVID-19, enrolled during active disease.

This clone was seen once. V usage is TRBV12-2 and J usage is TRBJ2-1; the tabulated D call, TRBD2, remains unverified against the DNA. TRBV12-2 is listed as a pseudogene. This CDR3 region has 12 residues. DNA of the CDR3: TGTGCAAGTCTACTAGCTGGCAATGAGCAGTTCTTC. Encoded protein: CASLLAGNEQFF.

The chain couples TRBV29-1 to TRBJ2-1; no firm D call. The germline gives CDR1 SQVTM, CDR2 ANQGSEA. There are 15 residues in the CDR3. V was shortened by 7 bases and J by 0 bases, with 16 bases between the two germline ends. In DNA, the CDR3 is TGCAGCGCGAAACCTCGTCCCAGCTCCTACAATGAGCAGTTCTTC. This translates into CSAKPRPSSYNEQFF.

The chain links TRBV5-5 to TRBJ2-5, with D perhaps TRBD2 (7 bases). V lost 6 bases, J lost 2 bases, and 20 bases lay in between. The CDR3 has 16 residues. Per germline, CDR1 SGHKS and CDR2 YYEKEE (reference sequence). CDR3: CASNYGGYQGQETQYF. In DNA, the CDR3 is TGTGCCAGCAACTACGGGGGGTACCAGGGGCAAGAGACCCAGTACTTC.

This chain joins TRBV19 and TRBJ2-5; TRBD1 aligns across 10 bases. The junction had 7 bases not matched to a gene; V was cut back by 5 bases and J by 1 base. CDR3 length: 16 amino acids. Germline assignment: CDR1 LNHDA and CDR2 SQIVND (reference sequence). CDR3 nucleotide sequence: TGTGCCAGTAGTGACAGGGGGCGAAAGGCCCAAGAGACCCAGTACTTC. Protein: CASSDRGRKAQETQYF.

V usage is TRBV14 and J usage is TRBJ1-2; D is uncertain. This CDR3 has 12 amino acids. The V gene's germline CDR1 is SGHDN and CDR2 FVKESK. The ends were cut back, 7 bases at V and 4 bases at J, with 10 bases in the middle. The CDR3 DNA sequence: TGTGCCAGCAAAAAACTCTTCTATGGCTACACCTTC. This sequence encodes CASKKLFYGYTF.

The count of this clone is one. The chain employs TRBV5-5 and TRBJ1-1; no definite D call. The length of the CDR3 is 13 residues. Trimming took 6 bases from V and 1 from J, leaving 10 bases between them. Per the germline V gene, CDR1 is SGHKS and CDR2 is YYEKEE (reference sequence). CDR3 sequence (DNA): TGTGCCAGCAACTTTGAGCCGAACACTGAAGCTTTCTTT. It is translated as CASNFEPNTEAFF.

The gene calls are TRBV3-1 (or the pseudogene TRBV3-2) and TRBJ2-7; 11 bases line up with TRBD2. Germline V gene sequence: CDR1 LGHDT, CDR2 YNNKEL (reference sequence). The J segment lost 6 bases and the V segment lost 2 bases, leaving 6 bases of the junction unmatched. The CDR3 is 15 residues long. CDR3 loop: CASSQLAGGGAEQYF. CDR3 DNA sequence: TGTGCCAGCAGCCAACTAGCGGGGGGCGGGGCCGAGCAGTACTTC.

This clone came up once. CDR3 bases: TGTGCCAGCAGCTTGGACAGGGGGCGGGGTTTAGACGAGCAGTACTTC. Its translation is CASSLDRGRGLDEQYF. The chain uses TRBV5-4 and TRBJ2-7; 9 bases are a match to TRBD1. The germline gives CDR1 SGHNT, CDR2 YYREEE (reference sequence). Unmatched junction bases numbered 9, after V lost 0 bases and J lost 5 bases. This CDR3 region has 16 residues.

This chain joins TRBV5-8 and TRBJ1-2; 10 bases fit TRBD1. CDR3 length: 16 residues. With V trimmed by 7 bases and J by 4 bases, 13 bases remained unmatched. CDR1 is SGHTS, CDR2 YDEGEE, per germline. CDR3 nucleotide sequence: TGTGCCAGCCAACGTCGCTCGACAGGGGGCGGCTATGGCTACACCTTC. It yields the protein CASQRRSTGGGYGYTF.

The chain employs TRBV3-1 (or the pseudogene TRBV3-2) and TRBJ2-1; 8 positions agree with TRBD2. CDR3 length: 18 residues. The trim removed 3 bases at V and 10 bases at J, leaving 20 bases unmatched. The germline gives CDR1 LGHDT, CDR2 YNNKEL (reference sequence). CDR3 DNA sequence: TGTGCCAGCAGCCACCACCAAAGGGGCGGGGGGAGTACGTGGGAGCAGTTCTTC. It is translated as CASSHHQRGGGSTWEQFF.

CDR3 amino acids: CASTGTGIREQYF. The CDR3 DNA is TGTGCCAGCACGGGGACAGGGATCCGCGAGCAGTACTTC. The chain combines TRBV12-3 or TRBV12-4 with TRBJ2-7, with 9 bases aligning to TRBD1. J was trimmed by 6 bases and V by 7 bases; bases with no gene match: 7. This CDR3 comprises 13 residues.

This chain uses TRBV10-3 with TRBJ1-1; TRBD1 agrees at 8 bases. The CDR3 is 15 amino acids. V shed 6 bases, J shed 2 bases, and the junction held 8 bases outside the gene matches. Germline CDR1 is ENHRY and CDR2 is SYGVKD. The CDR3 loop reads CAISQLGQDNTEAFF. The CDR3 DNA reads as TGTGCCATCAGCCAGCTGGGACAGGACAACACTGAAGCTTTCTTT.

The chain couples TRBV15 to TRBJ1-1; D not certain. The CDR3 contains 13 residues. V lost 0 bases, J lost 7 bases, and 9 bases lay in between. Germline lookup yields CDR1 LNHNV and CDR2 YYDKDF (reference sequence). DNA of the CDR3: TGTGCCACCAGCAGAGATGGGAGGTATGAAGCTTTCTTT. Translation: CATSRDGRYEAFF.

The V and J genes are TRBV19 and TRBJ1-5; D perhaps matches TRBD1 (6 bases). The CDR3 loop spans 15 amino acids. The V end lost 5 bases, the J end lost 2 bases, and 13 bases lay between the germline ends. Germline lookup yields CDR1 LNHDA and CDR2 SQIVND (reference sequence). CDR3 sequence reads: CASSAGGPGNQPQHF. CDR3 DNA sequence: TGTGCCAGTAGTGCGGGGGGGCCGGGCAATCAGCCCCAGCATTTT.

As for this clone: Other nucleotide sequences in the sample specify the same CDR3. The chain is built from TRBV29-1 and TRBJ1-5; 10 nucleotides agree with TRBD1. V dropped 6 bases and J dropped 2; count of bases not matched to a gene: 1. The CDR3 is made up of 13 amino acids. Germline V lookup: CDR1 SQVTM, CDR2 ANQGSEA. The CDR3: CSVGTGGNQPQHF. The CDR3 DNA is TGCAGCGTAGGGACAGGGGGCAATCAGCCCCAGCATTTT. The full variable domain, its missing parts supplied by reference TRBV29-1 and TRBJ1-5, is SAVISQKPSRDICQRGTSLTIQCQVDSQVTMMFWYRQQPGQSLTLIATANQGSEATYESGFVIDKFPISRPNLTFSTLTVSNMSPEDSSIYLCSVGTGGNQPQHFGDGTRLSIL.